Shown below are 9 T cell receptor beta chains from a single sample sequenced in a study of blood T cells in healthy people across ages. It was with a sample-barcoded 5' primer and a J-beta primer mix that a second PCR of roughly 7 to 12 cycles was run. TCRdb recomputed calls from the 5' RACE reads with MiXCR, one row per CDR3 protein. The table lists hundreds of thousands of distinct CDR3 sequences, approximately 24% of them singletons. The same sample was also studied in work on T cells of mothers and their children.

Sequencing input: blood. The receptors were gathered from a boy younger than 18 in good health.

This clonotype was counted a few times. This chain links TRBV20-1 with TRBJ2-5, with D tentatively TRBD1 (6 bases). Per germline, CDR1 DFQATT and CDR2 SNEGSKA (reference sequence). This CDR3 region has 14 residues. Trimming cost V 5 bases and J 5 bases, with 18 bases left between them. In nucleotides, the CDR3 is TGCAGTGCTGGCCGGCAGGGGAGAATGGAGACCCAGTACTTC. This sequence encodes CSAGRQGRMETQYF.

This rearrangement joins TRBV25-1 to TRBJ2-5; no reliable D call. Per the germline V gene, CDR1 is MGHDK and CDR2 is SYGVNS. V was shortened by 5 bases and J by 4 bases, with 8 bases between the two germline ends. The CDR3 is 12 amino acids. CDR3 bases: TGTGCCAGCAGTAAAAGTCCAGAGACCCAGTACTTC. It encodes CASSKSPETQYF.

This clonotype was seen more than once but under ten times. This chain joins TRBV4-2 and TRBJ2-5, with D possibly TRBD1 on 6 matching bases. The V gene lost 3 bases and the J gene lost 4 bases, with 15 bases spanning the gap. CDR3 length equals 15 residues. Germline lookup yields CDR1 LGHNA and CDR2 YNFKEQ. CDR3 sequence: CASSQGRTGPETQYF. The DNA for the CDR3 is TGTGCCAGCAGCCAGGGCCGTACAGGGCCAGAGACCCAGTACTTC.

This clonotype was counted only a few times. V usage is TRBV7-9 and J usage is TRBJ1-2; the D is unclear. The CDR3 loop spans 11 amino acids. V lost 4 bases, J lost 14 bases, and 14 bases lay in between. CDR1 SEHNR and CDR2 FQNEAQ come from the germline V gene (reference sequence). The CDR3 spells CASSSILVETF. Written as DNA, the CDR3 is TGTGCCAGCAGCTCTATCCTGGTCGAGACCTTC.

CDR3 residues: CASSRAGTPNEKLFF. CDR3 DNA sequence: TGTGCCAGCAGCCGTGCGGGCACCCCAAATGAAAAACTGTTTTTT. This chain links TRBV7-3 with TRBJ1-4; D uncertain. Germline loops: CDR1 SGHTA, CDR2 FQGTGA. Trimming left V 5 bases short and J 5 bases short, with 15 bases between. The CDR3 consists of 15 residues.

This clonotype has more than one count but fewer than ten. The chain recombines TRBV30 with TRBJ2-1, with D maybe TRBD1 (6 bases). Germline V gives CDR1 GTSNPN, CDR2 SVGIG (reference sequence). V shed 3 bases and J shed 7 bases, with 10 bases lying between them. This CDR3 contains 12 residues. CDR3 bases: TGTGCCTGGAGCACACAGGGAAATGAGCAGTTCTTC. Its protein is CAWSTQGNEQFF.

In this sample, this clonotype turned up a few times. This chain links TRBV27 with TRBJ2-7; D is uncertain. Germline values: CDR1 MNHEY, CDR2 SMNVEV (reference sequence). The CDR3 sequence is 13 residues long. The germline V and J ends were trimmed by 0 bases and 5 bases, with 8 bases remaining between them. CDR3 amino acids: CASSLSYLNEQYF. CDR3 DNA: TGTGCCAGCAGTTTATCCTATCTAAACGAGCAGTACTTC.

This clonotype was counted between two and nine times. One junction end does not reproduce the germline sequence, and a read error may be involved. This chain links TRBV7-8 with TRBJ1-5; D gene unclear. The germline CDR1 and CDR2 sequences are SGHVS and FQNEAQ. The CDR3 length is 13 residues. The DNA of the CDR3 is TGTGCCTGCAGCCAACTTCTGGATCAGCCCCAGCATTTT. Its protein product is CACSQLLDQPQHF.

This chain connects TRBV20-1 to TRBJ2-3, with unresolved D. The CDR3 totals 15 residues. V was pared by 8 bases and J by 2 bases, with 20 bases between. CDR1 and CDR2 (germline): DFQATT, SNEGSKA (reference sequence). CDR3 DNA sequence: TGCAGTTCCTTAAGAGGCGACTCAACCACAGATACGCAGTATTTT. Amino acids: CSSLRGDSTTDTQYF.